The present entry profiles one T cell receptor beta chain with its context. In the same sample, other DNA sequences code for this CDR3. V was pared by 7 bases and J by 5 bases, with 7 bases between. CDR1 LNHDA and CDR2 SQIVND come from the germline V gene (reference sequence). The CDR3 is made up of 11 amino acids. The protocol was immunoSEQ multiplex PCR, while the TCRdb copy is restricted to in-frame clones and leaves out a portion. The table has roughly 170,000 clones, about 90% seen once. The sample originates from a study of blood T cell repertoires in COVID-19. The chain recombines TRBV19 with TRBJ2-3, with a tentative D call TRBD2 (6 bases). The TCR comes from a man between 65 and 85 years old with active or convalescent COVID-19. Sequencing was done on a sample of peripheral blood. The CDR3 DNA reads TGTGCCAGTACGCGGGGAGATACGCAGTATTTT. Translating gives CASTRGDTQYF.